This TCR beta chain is from a study of metastatic and nonmetastatic thyroid tumors. General study findings and limits: As reported, TCR beta diversity in blood and tumor was significantly higher in malignant thyroid tumors than in benign nodules.

All patients were treatment-naive before thyroid surgery. In this sample, this clone turned up a few times. Its target is not known. Using MiXCR, TCRdb reanalyzed the PCR reads. The repertoire holds more than 7,000 clones, with roughly 26% as singletons. Specimen: adjacent normal tissue. This receptor was obtained from a female donor with papillary thyroid cancer or a benign thyroid nodule (not recorded which). Some clones in this sample may be carry-over from other donors' samples.

Here the CDR3 DNA reads TGTGCCAGCAGTTCTACAGGGGGTAATGGCTACACCTTC. Encoded protein: CASSSTGGNGYTF. The genes are TRBV12-3 or TRBV12-4 and TRBJ1-2; 8 nucleotides match TRBD1. The CDR3 is made up of 13 amino acids. J gave up 6 bases and V 4 bases, and 4 bases lay outside the gene matches.